The entry below describes one T cell receptor (beta chain). Its antigen is currently unknown. Measured with immunoSEQ multiplex PCR; TCRdb has only the in-frame clones, and not every one. The table lists about 45,000 clones, more than 60% of them singletons. Pools of viral peptides were used by the ViraFEST assay to expand antigen-specific CD4+ T cells ahead of sequencing. Investigators separated out CD4+ T cells once approximately 9 days of culture had passed. It was between March and December 2020 that the person had a SARS-CoV-2 infection confirmed by PCR. This entry comes from a study of vaccination effects on CD4 cells after COVID-19. The sample here was CD4+ T cells from PBMCs cultured with a peptide pool, taken before COVID-19 vaccination. This clonotype originated in a human donor who had a prior SARS-CoV-2 infection.

The CDR3 DNA reads as TGTGCCAGCAGTGACCCGGGACAGGGGGCTTTGGGTGAAGCTTTCTTT. Translating it yields CASSDPGQGALGEAFF. The genes are TRBV6-1 and TRBJ1-1; 12 nucleotides line up with TRBD1. This CDR3 is 16 amino acids long. V lost 3 bases and J lost 7; bases outside the gene matches: 9. Germline assignment: CDR1 MNHNS and CDR2 SASEGT.